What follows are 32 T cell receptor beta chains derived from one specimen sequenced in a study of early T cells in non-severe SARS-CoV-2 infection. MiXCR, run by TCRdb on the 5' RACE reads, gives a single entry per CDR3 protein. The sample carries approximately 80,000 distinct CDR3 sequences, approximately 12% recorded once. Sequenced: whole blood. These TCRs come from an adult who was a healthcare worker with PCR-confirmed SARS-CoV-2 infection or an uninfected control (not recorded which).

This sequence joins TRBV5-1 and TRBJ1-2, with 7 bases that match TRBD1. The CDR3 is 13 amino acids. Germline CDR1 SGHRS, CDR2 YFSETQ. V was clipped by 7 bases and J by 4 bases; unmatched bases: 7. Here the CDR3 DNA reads TGCGCCAGCGCTTACGACAGGGCCTATGGCTACACCTTC. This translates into CASAYDRAYGYTF.

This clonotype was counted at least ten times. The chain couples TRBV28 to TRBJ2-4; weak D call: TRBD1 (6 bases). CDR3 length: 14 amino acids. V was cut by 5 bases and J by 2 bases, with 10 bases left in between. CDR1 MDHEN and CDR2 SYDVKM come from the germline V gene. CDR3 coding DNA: TGTGCCAGCAGTCCGACAGGTCCCAAAAACATTCAGTACTTC. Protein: CASSPTGPKNIQYF.

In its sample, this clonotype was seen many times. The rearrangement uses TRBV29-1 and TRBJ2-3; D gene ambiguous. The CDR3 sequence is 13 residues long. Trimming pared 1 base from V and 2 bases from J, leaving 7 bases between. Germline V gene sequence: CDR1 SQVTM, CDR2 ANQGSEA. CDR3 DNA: TGCAGCGTTGAAGTCGGAAACACAGATACGCAGTATTTT. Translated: CSVEVGNTDTQYF.

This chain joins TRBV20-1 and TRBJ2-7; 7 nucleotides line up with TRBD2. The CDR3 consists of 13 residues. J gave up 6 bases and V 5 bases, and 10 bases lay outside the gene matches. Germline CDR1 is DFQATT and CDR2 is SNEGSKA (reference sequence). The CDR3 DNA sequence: TGCAGTGCTCGGGACCTTCGGGGGGTCGAGCAGTACTTC. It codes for CSARDLRGVEQYF.

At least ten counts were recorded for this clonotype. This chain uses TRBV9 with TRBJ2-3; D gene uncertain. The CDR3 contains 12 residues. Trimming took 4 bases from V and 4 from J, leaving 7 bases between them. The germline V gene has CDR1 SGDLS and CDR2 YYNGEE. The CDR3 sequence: CASSPRADTQYF. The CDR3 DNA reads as TGTGCCAGCAGCCCTCGTGCAGATACGCAGTATTTT.

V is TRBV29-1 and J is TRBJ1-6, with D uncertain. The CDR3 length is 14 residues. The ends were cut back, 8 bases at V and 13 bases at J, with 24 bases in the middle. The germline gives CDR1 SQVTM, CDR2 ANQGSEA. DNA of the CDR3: TGCAGCACATCCTTAGGAGGTCCCGACGGGCCCCTCCACTTT. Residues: CSTSLGGPDGPLHF.

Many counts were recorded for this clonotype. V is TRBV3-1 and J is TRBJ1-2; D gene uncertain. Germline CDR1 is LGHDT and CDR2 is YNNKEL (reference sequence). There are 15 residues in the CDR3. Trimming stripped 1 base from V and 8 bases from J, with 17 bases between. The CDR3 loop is CASSQVSSILRGYTF. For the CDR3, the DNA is TGTGCCAGCAGCCAAGTTAGTTCAATTCTGCGAGGCTACACCTTC.

The CDR3 region is CATSDVQANTGELFF. DNA of the CDR3: TGTGCCACCAGTGATGTACAGGCGAACACCGGGGAGCTGTTTTTT. V gene TRBV24-1 combines with J gene TRBJ2-2; D possibly corresponds to TRBD1 (5 bases). Per the germline V gene, CDR1 is KGHDR and CDR2 is SFDVKD. The CDR3 has 15 residues. Trimming left V 3 bases short and J 0 bases short, with 7 bases between.

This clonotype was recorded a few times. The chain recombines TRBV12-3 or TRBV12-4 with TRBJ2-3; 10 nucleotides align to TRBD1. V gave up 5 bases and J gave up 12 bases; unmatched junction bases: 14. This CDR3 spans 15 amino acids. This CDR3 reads CASSPGTGAVDRQYF. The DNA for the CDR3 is TGTGCCAGCAGTCCCGGGACAGGGGCTGTCGATCGCCAGTATTTT.

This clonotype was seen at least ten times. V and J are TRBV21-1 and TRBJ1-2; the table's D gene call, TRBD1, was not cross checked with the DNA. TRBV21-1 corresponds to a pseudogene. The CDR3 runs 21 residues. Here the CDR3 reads CASSKEVETGGLRPYNYGYTF. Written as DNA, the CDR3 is TGTGCCAGCAGCAAAGAGGTCGAGACAGGGGGTCTTCGCCCCTATAACTATGGCTACACCTTC.

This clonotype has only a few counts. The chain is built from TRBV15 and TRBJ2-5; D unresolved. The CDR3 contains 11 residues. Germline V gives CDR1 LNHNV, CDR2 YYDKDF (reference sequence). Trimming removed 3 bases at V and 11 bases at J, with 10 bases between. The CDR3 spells CATSSWGLQYF. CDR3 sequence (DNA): TGTGCCACCAGCAGCTGGGGTCTTCAGTACTTC.

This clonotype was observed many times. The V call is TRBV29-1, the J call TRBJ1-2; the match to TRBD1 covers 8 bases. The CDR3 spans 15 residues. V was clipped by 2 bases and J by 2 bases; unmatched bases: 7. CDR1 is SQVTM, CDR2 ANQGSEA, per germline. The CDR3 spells CSVEPRTGQNYGYTF. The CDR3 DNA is TGCAGCGTTGAACCTCGGACAGGGCAGAACTATGGCTACACCTTC.

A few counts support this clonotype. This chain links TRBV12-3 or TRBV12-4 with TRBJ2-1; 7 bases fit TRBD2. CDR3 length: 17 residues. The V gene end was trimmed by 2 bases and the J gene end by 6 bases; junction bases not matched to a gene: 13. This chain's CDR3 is CASSLKVLAASGNEQFF. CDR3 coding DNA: TGTGCCAGCAGTTTAAAGGTGCTAGCGGCCAGTGGCAATGAGCAGTTCTTC.

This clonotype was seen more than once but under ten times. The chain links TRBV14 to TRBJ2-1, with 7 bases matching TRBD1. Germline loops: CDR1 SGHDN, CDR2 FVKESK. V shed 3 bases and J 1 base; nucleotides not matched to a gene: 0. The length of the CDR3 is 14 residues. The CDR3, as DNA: TGTGCCAGCAGCCAGGGACAGTCCTACAATGAGCAGTTCTTC. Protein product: CASSQGQSYNEQFF.

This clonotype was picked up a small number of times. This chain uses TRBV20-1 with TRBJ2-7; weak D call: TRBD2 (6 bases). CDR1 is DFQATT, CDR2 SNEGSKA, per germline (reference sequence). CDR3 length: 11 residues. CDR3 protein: CSGVAGNEQYF. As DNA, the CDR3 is TGCAGCGGAGTGGCGGGGAATGAGCAGTACTTC.

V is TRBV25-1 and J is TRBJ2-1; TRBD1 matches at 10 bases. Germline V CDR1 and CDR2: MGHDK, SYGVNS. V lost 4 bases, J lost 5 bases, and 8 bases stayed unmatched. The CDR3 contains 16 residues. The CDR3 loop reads CASSAPLGTGDNEQFF. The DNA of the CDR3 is TGTGCCAGCAGTGCACCCTTAGGGACAGGGGACAATGAGCAGTTCTTC.

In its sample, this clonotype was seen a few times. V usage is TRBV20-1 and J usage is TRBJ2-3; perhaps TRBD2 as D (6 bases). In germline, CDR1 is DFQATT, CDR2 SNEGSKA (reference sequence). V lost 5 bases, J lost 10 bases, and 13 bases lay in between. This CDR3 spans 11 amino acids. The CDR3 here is CSAVRLEPQYF. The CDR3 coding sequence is TGCAGTGCTGTTCGACTAGAACCGCAGTATTTT.

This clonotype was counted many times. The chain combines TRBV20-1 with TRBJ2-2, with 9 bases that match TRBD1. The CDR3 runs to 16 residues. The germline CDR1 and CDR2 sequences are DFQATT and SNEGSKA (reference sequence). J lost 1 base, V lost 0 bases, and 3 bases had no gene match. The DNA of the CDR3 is TGCAGTGCTAGAGATTGGGGACAGGGGAACACCGGGGAGCTGTTTTTT. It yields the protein CSARDWGQGNTGELFF.

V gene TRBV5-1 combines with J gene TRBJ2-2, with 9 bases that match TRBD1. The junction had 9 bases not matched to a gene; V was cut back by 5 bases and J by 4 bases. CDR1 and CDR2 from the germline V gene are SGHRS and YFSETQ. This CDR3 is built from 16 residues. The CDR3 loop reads CASSYRDRAVTGELFF. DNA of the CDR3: TGCGCCAGCAGTTACCGGGACAGGGCGGTCACCGGGGAGCTGTTTTTT.

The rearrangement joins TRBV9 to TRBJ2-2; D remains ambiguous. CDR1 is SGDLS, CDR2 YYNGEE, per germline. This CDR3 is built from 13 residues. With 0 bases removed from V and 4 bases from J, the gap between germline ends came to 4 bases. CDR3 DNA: TGTGCCAGCAGCGTAGGGGGCACCGGGGAGCTGTTTTTT. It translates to CASSVGGTGELFF.

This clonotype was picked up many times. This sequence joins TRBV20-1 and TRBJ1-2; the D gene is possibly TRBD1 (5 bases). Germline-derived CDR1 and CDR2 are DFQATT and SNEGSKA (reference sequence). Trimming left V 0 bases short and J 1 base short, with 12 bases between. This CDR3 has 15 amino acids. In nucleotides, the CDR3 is TGCAGTGCTAGAGACGCGACAGCCCATAACTATGGCTACACCTTC. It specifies CSARDATAHNYGYTF.

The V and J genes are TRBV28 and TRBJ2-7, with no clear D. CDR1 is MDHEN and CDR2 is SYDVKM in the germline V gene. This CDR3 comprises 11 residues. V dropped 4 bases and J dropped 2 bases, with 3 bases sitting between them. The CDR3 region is CASSSPYEQYF. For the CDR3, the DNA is TGTGCCAGCAGTTCCCCCTACGAGCAGTACTTC.

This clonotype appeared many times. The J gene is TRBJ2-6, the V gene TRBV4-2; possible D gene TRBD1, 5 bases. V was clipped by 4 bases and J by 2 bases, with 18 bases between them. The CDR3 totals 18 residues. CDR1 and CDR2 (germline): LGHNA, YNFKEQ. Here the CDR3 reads CASSRSIRAQTGANVLTF. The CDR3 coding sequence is TGTGCCAGCAGCCGAAGCATCAGGGCACAGACTGGGGCCAACGTCCTGACTTTC.

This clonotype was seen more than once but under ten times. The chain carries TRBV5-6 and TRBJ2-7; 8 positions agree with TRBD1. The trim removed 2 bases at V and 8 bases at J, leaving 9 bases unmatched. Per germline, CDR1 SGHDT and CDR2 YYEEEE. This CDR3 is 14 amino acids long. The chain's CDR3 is CASSFYGTGRKQYF. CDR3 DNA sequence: TGTGCCAGCAGCTTCTACGGGACAGGACGCAAGCAGTACTTC. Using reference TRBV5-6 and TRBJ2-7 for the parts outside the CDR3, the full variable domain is DAGVTQSPTHLIKTRGQQVTLRCSPKSGHDTVSWYQQALGQGPQFIFQYYEEEERQRGNFPDRFSGHQFPNYSSELNVNALLLGDSALYLCASSFYGTGRKQYFGPGTRLTVT.

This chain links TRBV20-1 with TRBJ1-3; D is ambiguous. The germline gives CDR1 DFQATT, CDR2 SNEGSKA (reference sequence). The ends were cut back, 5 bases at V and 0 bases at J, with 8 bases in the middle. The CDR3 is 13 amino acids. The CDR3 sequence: CSASQSSGNTIYF. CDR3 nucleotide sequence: TGCAGTGCTTCCCAAAGCTCTGGAAACACCATATATTTT.

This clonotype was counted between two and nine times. The CDR3 coding sequence is TGTGCCAGCAGTGAGGGACAGCTATGGGGCTACACCTTC. Translated, it gives CASSEGQLWGYTF. The V and J genes are TRBV28 and TRBJ1-2, with TRBD1 matching over 7 bases. The V gene end was trimmed by 5 bases and the J gene end by 8 bases; junction bases not matched to a gene: 8. Germline lookup yields CDR1 MDHEN and CDR2 SYDVKM. This CDR3 region has 13 residues.

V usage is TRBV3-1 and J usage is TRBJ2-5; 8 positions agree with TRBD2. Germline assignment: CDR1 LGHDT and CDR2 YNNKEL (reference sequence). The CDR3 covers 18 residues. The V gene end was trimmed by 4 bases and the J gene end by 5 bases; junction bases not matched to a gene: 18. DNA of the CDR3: TGTGCCAGCAGCCCCCAGGTCGACGGGAGGGCCGAACGGGAGACCCAGTACTTC. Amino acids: CASSPQVDGRAERETQYF.

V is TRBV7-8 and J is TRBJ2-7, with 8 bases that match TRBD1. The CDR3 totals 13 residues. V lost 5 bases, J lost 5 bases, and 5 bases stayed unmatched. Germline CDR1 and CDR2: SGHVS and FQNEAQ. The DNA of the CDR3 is TGTGCCAGCAGCCGACAGGGGAGCCACGAGCAGTACTTC. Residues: CASSRQGSHEQYF. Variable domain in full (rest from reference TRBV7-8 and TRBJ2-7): GAGVSQSPRYKVAKRGQDVALRCDPISGHVSLFWYQQALGQGPEFLTYFQNEAQLDKSGLPSDRFFAERPEGSVSTLKIQRTQQEDSAVYLCASSRQGSHEQYFGPGTRLTVT.

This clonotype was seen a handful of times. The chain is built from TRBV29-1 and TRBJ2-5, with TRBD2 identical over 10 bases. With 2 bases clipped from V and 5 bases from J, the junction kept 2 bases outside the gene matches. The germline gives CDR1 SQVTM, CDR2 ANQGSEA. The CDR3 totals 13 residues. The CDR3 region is CSVELGLAETQYF. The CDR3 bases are TGCAGCGTTGAATTGGGACTAGCGGAGACCCAGTACTTC. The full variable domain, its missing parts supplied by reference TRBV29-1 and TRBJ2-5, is SAVISQKPSRDICQRGTSLTIQCQVDSQVTMMFWYRQQPGQSLTLIATANQGSEATYESGFVIDKFPISRPNLTFSTLTVSNMSPEDSSIYLCSVELGLAETQYFGPGTRLLVL.

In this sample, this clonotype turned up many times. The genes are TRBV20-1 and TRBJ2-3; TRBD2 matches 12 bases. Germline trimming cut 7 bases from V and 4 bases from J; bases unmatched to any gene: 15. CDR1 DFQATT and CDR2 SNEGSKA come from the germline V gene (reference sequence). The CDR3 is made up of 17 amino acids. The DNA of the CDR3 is TGCAGTGTTATTACCCCCGGGACTAGCGGGTTGCCAGATACGCAGTATTTT. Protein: CSVITPGTSGLPDTQYF.

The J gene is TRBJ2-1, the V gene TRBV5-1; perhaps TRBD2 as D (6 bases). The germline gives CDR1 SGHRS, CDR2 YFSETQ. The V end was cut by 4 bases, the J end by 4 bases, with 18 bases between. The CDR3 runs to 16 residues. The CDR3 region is CASSPIGSGGYNEQFF. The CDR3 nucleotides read TGCGCCAGCAGCCCCATTGGGAGCGGAGGGTACAATGAGCAGTTCTTC.

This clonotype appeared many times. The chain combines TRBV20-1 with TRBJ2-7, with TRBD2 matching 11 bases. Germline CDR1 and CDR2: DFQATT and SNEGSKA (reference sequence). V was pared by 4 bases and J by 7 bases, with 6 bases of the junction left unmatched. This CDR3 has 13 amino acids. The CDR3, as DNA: TGCAGTGCTATTAGCGGGAGGGCCAGGGAGCAGTACTTC. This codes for CSAISGRAREQYF.